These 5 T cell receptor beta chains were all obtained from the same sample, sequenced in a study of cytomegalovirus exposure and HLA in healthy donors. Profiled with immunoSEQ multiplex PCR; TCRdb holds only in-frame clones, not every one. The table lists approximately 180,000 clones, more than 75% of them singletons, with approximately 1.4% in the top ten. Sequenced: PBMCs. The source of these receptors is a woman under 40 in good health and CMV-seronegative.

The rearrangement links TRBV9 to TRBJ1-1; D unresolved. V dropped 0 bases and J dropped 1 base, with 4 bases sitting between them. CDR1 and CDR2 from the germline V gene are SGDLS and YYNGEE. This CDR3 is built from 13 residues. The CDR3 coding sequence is TGTGCCAGCAGCGTAGGAGAGAACACTGAAGCTTTCTTT. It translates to CASSVGENTEAFF.

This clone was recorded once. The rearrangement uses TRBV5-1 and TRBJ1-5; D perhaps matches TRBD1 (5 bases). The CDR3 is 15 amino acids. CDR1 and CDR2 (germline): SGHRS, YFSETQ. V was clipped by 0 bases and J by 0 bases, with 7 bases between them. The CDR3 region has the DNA TGCGCCAGCAGCTTGGAGGGGTATAGCAATCAGCCCCAGCATTTT. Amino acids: CASSLEGYSNQPQHF.

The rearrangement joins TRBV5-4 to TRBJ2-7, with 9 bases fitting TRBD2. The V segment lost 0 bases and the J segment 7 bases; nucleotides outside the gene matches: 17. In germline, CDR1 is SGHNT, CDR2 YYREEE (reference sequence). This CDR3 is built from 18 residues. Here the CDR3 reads CASSLEPTRGGGAGEQYF. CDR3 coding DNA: TGTGCCAGCAGCTTGGAACCCACTCGCGGCGGGGGGGCCGGGGAGCAGTACTTC.

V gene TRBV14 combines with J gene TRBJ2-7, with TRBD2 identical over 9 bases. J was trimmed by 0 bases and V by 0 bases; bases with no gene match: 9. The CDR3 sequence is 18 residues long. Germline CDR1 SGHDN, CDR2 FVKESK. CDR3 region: CASSQDWTSEYNSYEQYF. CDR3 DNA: TGTGCCAGCAGCCAAGATTGGACTAGCGAATATAACTCCTACGAGCAGTACTTC.

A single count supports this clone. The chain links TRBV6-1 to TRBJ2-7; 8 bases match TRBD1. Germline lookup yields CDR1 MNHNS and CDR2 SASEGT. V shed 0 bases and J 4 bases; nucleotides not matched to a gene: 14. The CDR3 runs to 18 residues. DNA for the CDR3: TGTGCCAGCAGTGAAGCGATCACAGGGGGGCGATTGGGATACGAGCAGTACTTC. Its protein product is CASSEAITGGRLGYEQYF.